Below are 32 T cell receptor beta chains sequenced from a single sample in a study of shared clonotypes between healthy human individuals. The repertoire was sequenced with immunoSEQ multiplex PCR; TCRdb's copy has only in-frame clones and lacks some. The sample lists more than 900,000 clones; approximately 80% were seen once. The source material was memory CD4+ T cells from PBMCs. Described subset: CD45RA-negative fraction. Receptors originate from a man younger than 35 in good health. Some clones in this sample may be carry-over from other donors' samples.

V and J are TRBV28 and TRBJ1-5; D not certain. CDR1 is MDHEN, CDR2 SYDVKM, per germline. This CDR3 region has 11 residues. V gave up 6 bases and J gave up 5 bases, with 5 bases separating them. The CDR3 DNA reads as TGTGCCAGCAGGGGCTATCAGCCCCAGCATTTT. Translated, it gives CASRGYQPQHF.

This chain joins TRBV5-1 and TRBJ1-5; perhaps TRBD1 as D (5 bases). The CDR3 loop spans 15 amino acids. CDR1 SGHRS and CDR2 YFSETQ come from the germline V gene. Trimming stripped 4 bases from V and 2 bases from J, with 13 bases between. The CDR3 nucleotides read TGCGCCAGCAGCATTCAGGGTCAAGGCAATCAGCCCCAGCATTTT. Translation: CASSIQGQGNQPQHF.

This chain connects TRBV5-1 to TRBJ2-3, with D hard to call. From germline, CDR1 is SGHRS and CDR2 YFSETQ. The CDR3 spans 16 residues. Trimming shortened V by 0 bases and J by 0 bases, and 11 bases separated the two germline ends. The CDR3 region has the DNA TGCGCCAGCAGCTTGGCGGTAGCAGCTAGCACAGATACGCAGTATTTT. Protein sequence: CASSLAVAASTDTQYF.

The chain couples TRBV5-8 to TRBJ2-1; D unclear. The V and J ends lost 4 bases and 6 bases respectively, with 14 bases between them. The germline V gene has CDR1 SGHTS and CDR2 YDEGEE. The CDR3 loop spans 14 amino acids. CDR3 in DNA: TGTGCCAGCAGCCCGGCCAGTGGTATCAATGAGCAGTTCTTC. Its translation: CASSPASGINEQFF.

This clone was counted ten times or more. This chain uses TRBV28 with TRBJ1-2; 9 nucleotides match TRBD1. The CDR3 is made up of 14 amino acids. Germline assignment: CDR1 MDHEN and CDR2 SYDVKM. J lost 7 bases, V lost 4 bases, and 7 bases had no gene match. The CDR3 sequence is CASSSGQGIGGYTF. CDR3 nucleotide sequence: TGTGCCAGCAGTTCGGGACAGGGCATCGGTGGCTACACCTTC.

The table lists this clone with a few counts. J is TRBJ2-7 and V is TRBV28; D may be TRBD1 or TRBD2 (5 bases each). The germline V gene encodes CDR1 MDHEN and CDR2 SYDVKM. The CDR3 totals 11 residues. Deletions cut 6 bases from V and 7 bases from J, with 10 bases between. The CDR3 DNA sequence: TGTGCCAGCAGGACATGGGGGGAGCAGTACTTC. Translation gives CASRTWGEQYF.

The chain joins TRBV6-5 to TRBJ1-5; D uncertain. V was pared by 2 bases and J by 9 bases, with 14 bases between. The CDR3 contains 14 residues. Germline V CDR1 and CDR2: MNHEY, SVGAGI. CDR3 coding DNA: TGTGCCAGCAGTTACCCCATAGGGCATACGCCCCAGCATTTT. It codes for CASSYPIGHTPQHF.

This sequence joins TRBV7-9 and TRBJ1-2, with D perhaps TRBD1 (6 bases). This CDR3 spans 16 amino acids. The germline V gene has CDR1 SEHNR and CDR2 FQNEAQ (reference sequence). The V end was cut by 1 base, the J end by 4 bases, with 16 bases between. The chain's CDR3 is CASSLDSAGEGYGYTF. For the CDR3, the DNA is TGTGCCAGCAGCTTAGATTCGGCAGGGGAGGGCTATGGCTACACCTTC.

This clone was picked up a small number of times. Other DNA sequences of this sample code for an identical CDR3. The rearrangement joins TRBV5-1 to TRBJ2-3; TRBD1 agrees at 7 bases. There are 15 residues in the CDR3. The V gene end was trimmed by 0 bases and the J gene end by 5 bases; junction bases not matched to a gene: 6. CDR1 SGHRS and CDR2 YFSETQ come from the germline V gene. CDR3 coding DNA: TGCGCCAGCAGCTTGGCCGGCCAGGGGGTAGATACGCAGTATTTT. Residues: CASSLAGQGVDTQYF.

This sequence joins TRBV5-4 and TRBJ1-1; D uncertain. With 0 bases removed from V and 8 bases from J, the gap between germline ends came to 8 bases. CDR3 length: 12 amino acids. Germline V gives CDR1 SGHNT, CDR2 YYREEE (reference sequence). CDR3 sequence: CASSLAAQEAFF. CDR3 bases: TGTGCCAGCAGCTTGGCGGCTCAAGAAGCTTTCTTT.

The chain joins TRBV5-1 to TRBJ2-1, with 8 bases that match TRBD2. The CDR3 totals 16 residues. The germline CDR1 and CDR2 sequences are SGHRS and YFSETQ. The junction had 11 bases not matched to a gene; V was cut back by 4 bases and J by 5 bases. The CDR3: CASSRGLAGTHNEQFF. The CDR3 DNA sequence: TGCGCCAGCAGCCGAGGACTAGCCGGGACGCACAATGAGCAGTTCTTC.

The chain uses TRBV10-1 and TRBJ1-1; weak D call: TRBD1 (5 bases). The CDR3 extends over 14 amino acids. Germline assignment: CDR1 WNHNN and CDR2 SYGVQD (reference sequence). The germline V and J ends were trimmed by 3 bases and 4 bases, with 12 bases remaining between them. Here the CDR3 reads CASSDSIGATEAFF. The CDR3 DNA sequence: TGCGCCAGCAGTGATTCGATTGGGGCCACTGAAGCTTTCTTT.

This rearrangement joins TRBV27 to TRBJ2-7; possibly TRBD1 or TRBD2 for D (5 bases each). The CDR3 extends over 15 amino acids. The V end was cut by 5 bases, the J end by 4 bases, with 18 bases between. The germline gives CDR1 MNHEY, CDR2 SMNVEV (reference sequence). Here the CDR3 DNA reads TGTGCCAGCAGTAGCCGGGACGGCCAAAATTACGAGCAGTACTTC. Translation gives CASSSRDGQNYEQYF.

This chain joins TRBV5-1 and TRBJ2-5; TRBD1 agrees at 7 bases. Germline V gives CDR1 SGHRS, CDR2 YFSETQ. After removal of 4 bases from V and 5 bases from J, the junction contained 11 bases not matched to a gene. The length of the CDR3 is 15 residues. CDR3 nucleotide sequence: TGCGCCAGCAGCCCCACCAAGACAGGGACGGAGACCCAGTACTTC. Its translation is CASSPTKTGTETQYF.

In its sample, this clone was seen a few times. This sequence joins TRBV7-3 and TRBJ1-2; unclear D gene. Trimming cost V 1 base and J 6 bases, with 15 bases left between them. The germline gives CDR1 SGHTA, CDR2 FQGTGA. The CDR3 extends over 15 amino acids. CDR3 sequence (DNA): TGTGCCAGCAGCTTAAATCCACGGGGTGGGGATGGCTACACCTTC. This codes for CASSLNPRGGDGYTF.

This clone has only one observation. V and J are TRBV7-2 and TRBJ1-1; no firm D call. V was shortened by 3 bases and J by 3 bases, with 8 bases between the two germline ends. The germline V gene encodes CDR1 SGHTA and CDR2 FQGNSA. This CDR3 has 13 amino acids. CDR3 protein: CASSFVRDTEAFF. The CDR3 nucleotides read TGTGCCAGCAGCTTTGTAAGGGACACTGAAGCTTTCTTT.

This CDR3 reads CASSLTGSSTEAFF. DNA for the CDR3: TGTGCCAGCAGCTTAACAGGGTCGAGCACTGAAGCTTTCTTT. The V and J genes are TRBV7-3 and TRBJ1-1; D is undetermined. Deletions cut 0 bases from V and 4 bases from J, with 9 bases between. The germline CDR1 and CDR2 sequences are SGHTA and FQGTGA. The CDR3 loop spans 14 amino acids.

This sequence joins TRBV2 and TRBJ2-1; D assignment may be TRBD1 or TRBD2 (6 bases each). This CDR3 region has 15 residues. The ends were cut back, 4 bases at V and 7 bases at J, with 17 bases in the middle. The germline V gene encodes CDR1 SNHLY and CDR2 FYNNEI. The CDR3 bases are TGTGCCAGCAGTGGGGGGGCTAGCAGGAGGAATGAGCAGTTCTTC. Translated, it gives CASSGGASRRNEQFF.

This clone came up once. The chain employs TRBV2 and TRBJ1-5; D not certain. Trimming cost V 8 bases and J 5 bases, with 10 bases left between them. Germline CDR1 is SNHLY and CDR2 is FYNNEI. The CDR3 is made up of 12 amino acids. CDR3 DNA: TGTGCCAGCGGTACCGTAGATCAGCCCCAGCATTTT. It yields the protein CASGTVDQPQHF.

The genes are TRBV19 and TRBJ2-7, with D possibly being TRBD1 or TRBD2 (5 bases each). This CDR3 region has 15 residues. Trimming removed 5 bases at V and 4 bases at J, with 18 bases between. CDR1 is LNHDA, CDR2 SQIVND, per germline (reference sequence). The DNA for the CDR3 is TGTGCCAGTAGTTTCCGGGGCGAAGACCGATACGAGCAGTACTTC. It codes for CASSFRGEDRYEQYF.

This chain links TRBV27 with TRBJ2-1; 9 bases are shared with TRBD2. This CDR3 has 18 residues. CDR1 MNHEY and CDR2 SMNVEV come from the germline V gene (reference sequence). V shed 3 bases and J 5 bases; nucleotides not matched to a gene: 14. As DNA, the CDR3 is TGTGCCAGCAGTTTTTCTACGTCGGCGGGAGGGCCACACAATGAGCAGTTCTTC. Its translation is CASSFSTSAGGPHNEQFF.

The rearrangement joins TRBV28 to TRBJ1-1; the D is unclear. Germline V lookup: CDR1 MDHEN, CDR2 SYDVKM. There are 14 residues in the CDR3. V was pared by 5 bases and J by 0 bases, with 10 bases between. The CDR3 here is CASSPHGVNTEAFF. In DNA, the CDR3 is TGTGCCAGCAGTCCCCACGGGGTGAACACTGAAGCTTTCTTT.

This chain uses TRBV2 with TRBJ1-2; no clear D gene. The V gene's germline CDR1 is SNHLY and CDR2 FYNNEI. The CDR3 extends over 10 amino acids. The V end was cut by 7 bases, the J end by 8 bases, with 8 bases between. In nucleotides, the CDR3 is TGTGCCAGCACGCGGGTCGGCTACACCTTC. Its translation is CASTRVGYTF.

Remarks on this clone: A far more abundant clone sits one base away, making this likely a read error. Additional DNA sequences in this sample encode the identical CDR3. The chain links TRBV7-9 to TRBJ2-3; D is unclear. V was trimmed by 1 base and J by 6 bases, leaving 2 bases between them. Germline-derived CDR1 and CDR2 are SEHNR and FQNEAQ (reference sequence). The CDR3 has 11 amino acids. CDR3 DNA sequence: TGTGCCAGCAGCTTAGAGGATACGCAGTATTTT. This gives the protein CASSLEDTQYF.

This clone has a count of ten or more. The same CDR3 is also encoded by other DNA sequences in this sample. This chain links TRBV7-9 with TRBJ1-2, with D maybe TRBD1 (5 bases). This CDR3 is 13 amino acids long. Germline loops: CDR1 SEHNR, CDR2 FQNEAQ (reference sequence). V was pared by 3 bases and J by 3 bases, with 8 bases between. The CDR3 loop reads CASSFGTDYGYTF. CDR3 DNA sequence: TGTGCCAGCAGCTTCGGGACGGACTATGGCTACACCTTC.

V is TRBV30 and J is TRBJ1-3; D unresolved. There are 15 residues in the CDR3. V lost 4 bases to trimming and J lost 0 bases, with 13 bases between them. From germline, CDR1 is GTSNPN and CDR2 SVGIG (reference sequence). The CDR3 is CAWMDDLSSGNTIYF. The CDR3 region has the DNA TGTGCCTGGATGGACGATCTGAGCTCTGGAAACACCATATATTTT.

The chain recombines TRBV5-1 with TRBJ2-7; 10 nucleotides line up with TRBD2. The J segment lost 0 bases and the V segment lost 0 bases, leaving 9 bases of the junction unmatched. This CDR3 has 18 amino acids. Germline-derived CDR1 and CDR2 are SGHRS and YFSETQ. CDR3 protein: CASSLAGASGSYSYEQYF. The DNA for the CDR3 is TGCGCCAGCAGCTTGGCCGGGGCTAGCGGGAGTTACTCCTACGAGCAGTACTTC.

A remark on this clone: The identical CDR3 is also encoded by other nucleotide sequences in the sample. V is TRBV10-3 and J is TRBJ1-2; D gene ambiguous. The CDR3 runs to 14 residues. V was trimmed by 0 bases and J by 2 bases, leaving 7 bases between them. Germline V gene lookup returns CDR1 ENHRY and CDR2 SYGVKD. CDR3 in DNA: TGTGCCATCAGTGAGTCTACCCGAAACTATGGCTACACCTTC. This translates into CAISESTRNYGYTF.

The chain has TRBV28 and TRBJ2-1; D is perhaps TRBD2 (6 bases). The CDR3 runs 16 residues. Trimming removed 5 bases at V and 1 base at J, with 15 bases between. Germline lookup yields CDR1 MDHEN and CDR2 SYDVKM. Here the CDR3 reads CASSPLRDRSYNEQFF. CDR3 bases: TGTGCCAGCAGTCCCTTGCGGGATCGGTCCTACAATGAGCAGTTCTTC.

This rearrangement joins TRBV5-1 to TRBJ2-7, with 11 bases lining up with TRBD1. This CDR3 comprises 15 residues. V was pared by 4 bases and J by 1 base, with 4 bases of the junction left unmatched. Germline lookup yields CDR1 SGHRS and CDR2 YFSETQ. The CDR3: CASSHGTGGSYEQYF. The CDR3 region has the DNA TGCGCCAGCAGCCACGGGACAGGGGGGTCCTACGAGCAGTACTTC.

The V gene is TRBV7-8, the J gene TRBJ2-7; D is ambiguous. This CDR3 region has 13 residues. Germline V CDR1 and CDR2: SGHVS, FQNEAQ. Trimming removed 5 bases from V and 5 bases from J, with 13 bases in between. For the CDR3, the DNA is TGTGCCAGCAGCCCACGACTTAGAGACGAGCAGTACTTC. This translates into CASSPRLRDEQYF.

The CDR3, as DNA: TGCGCCAGCAGCGTGACAGGGGACTACGAGCAGTACTTC. The encoded protein is CASSVTGDYEQYF. The rearrangement joins TRBV5-1 to TRBJ2-7; 8 bases map to TRBD1. With V trimmed by 4 bases and J by 3 bases, 3 bases remained unmatched. The CDR3 loop spans 13 amino acids. Per germline, CDR1 SGHRS and CDR2 YFSETQ.